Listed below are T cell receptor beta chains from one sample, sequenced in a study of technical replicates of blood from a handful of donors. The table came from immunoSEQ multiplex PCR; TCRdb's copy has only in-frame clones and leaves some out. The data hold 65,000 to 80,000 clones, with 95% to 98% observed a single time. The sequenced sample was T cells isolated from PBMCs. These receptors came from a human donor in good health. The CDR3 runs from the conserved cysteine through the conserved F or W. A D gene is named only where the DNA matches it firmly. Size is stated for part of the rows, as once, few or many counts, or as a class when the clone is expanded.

TGTGCCAGCAGCAAAAATAAAACAGGTTCTCCTGAAGCTTTCTTT	CASSKNKTGSPEAFF	TRBV21-1	TRBJ1-1	-	15	-
TGTGCCACCAGCAGAGATAAGGGGCCACAGATTTACTACGAGCAGTACTTC	CATSRDKGPQIYYEQYF	TRBV15	TRBJ2-7	-	17	-
TGTGCCAGCAGCTCAAGACAGGGATTGAATTCCGATACGCAGTATTTT	CASSSRQGLNSDTQYF	TRBV7-3	TRBJ2-3	-	16	TRBD1
TGCAGCGTTGATGACCCGGACAGGGGAGGCTACGAGCAGTACTTC	CSVDDPDRGGYEQYF	TRBV29-1	TRBJ2-7	-	15	TRBD1
TGTGCCAGCAGCCCGGAGGGGGCGAACTATGGCTACACCTTC	CASSPEGANYGYTF	TRBV11-2	TRBJ1-2	once	14	TRBD1
TGTGCCAGCAGGGAAGTAGGGGGCGAGCAGTACTTC	CASREVGGEQYF	TRBV6-6	TRBJ2-7	-	12	-
TGCGCCAGCAGCCAAGTGGAGTATGCGGGAGCCCAGTTCTTC	CASSQVEYAGAQFF	TRBV4-3	TRBJ2-1	once	14	TRBD2
TGTGCCAGCGACAGGGGGCCCATGAACACTGAAGCTTTCTTT	CASDRGPMNTEAFF	TRBV2	TRBJ1-1	-	14	TRBD1
TGCGCCAGCAGCTTACAGGCAACTAATGAAAAACTGTTTTTT	CASSLQATNEKLFF	TRBV5-1	TRBJ1-4	-	14	-
TGTGCCAGCAGCTTAGGGGGACTAGCGGGAGGTTACGAGCAGTACTTC	CASSLGGLAGGYEQYF	TRBV7-6	TRBJ2-7	-	16	TRBD2
TGCAGCGTTGAGGAAGGGGTCGGCACTGAAGCTTTCTTT	CSVEEGVGTEAFF	TRBV29-1	TRBJ1-1	once	13	-
TGTGCCAGCAGCGCGCCGGACAGTTCCTACGAGCAGTACTTC	CASSAPDSSYEQYF	TRBV9	TRBJ2-7	-	14	-
TGTGCCAGCAGCTTACGGTTGAACACTGAAGCTTTCTTT	CASSLRLNTEAFF	TRBV7-2	TRBJ1-1	-	13	-
TGCGCCAGCAGCCGGGAAGTAGGACAGGGCCGGGAAAAGGGCACTGAAGCTTTCTTT	CASSREVGQGREKGTEAFF	TRBV23-1	TRBJ1-1	-	19	TRBD1
TGTGCCAGCAGCCAATACAGGGGTAGCGGGACGGTCACAGATACGCAGTATTTT	CASSQYRGSGTVTDTQYF	TRBV11-3	TRBJ2-3	once	18	-
TGTGCCAGCAGCTTAGTTGACATCGCTGAAGCTTTCTTT	CASSLVDIAEAFF	TRBV7-8	TRBJ1-1	-	13	-
TGCAGCGTGGGGAGCGGGAGGGTAGACTACAATGAGCAGTTCTTC	CSVGSGRVDYNEQFF	TRBV29-1	TRBJ2-1	-	15	TRBD2
TGCAGCGTTGATGAGGGCGGATTAAACTATGGCTACACCTTC	CSVDEGGLNYGYTF	TRBV29-1	TRBJ1-2	-	14	-
TGTGCCTGGAGTGTAGCGTGGTATGGCTACACCTTC	CAWSVAWYGYTF	TRBV30	TRBJ1-2	-	12	-
TGCGCCAGCAGCCAAGCAACAGGGGGCAACACTGAAGCTTTCTTT	CASSQATGGNTEAFF	TRBV4-1	TRBJ1-1	-	15	TRBD1
TGTGCCAGCAGCGGACACAGGGGGCCGGACGCTTTCTTT	CASSGHRGPDAFF	TRBV9	TRBJ1-1	-	13	TRBD1
TGTGCCAGCAGTGCGAGAATCCGGGACACTTCCACAGATACGCAGTATTTT	CASSARIRDTSTDTQYF	TRBV27	TRBJ2-3	-	17	-
TGTGCCAGCAGCGAGGGATCCGAGCAGTACTTC	CASSEGSEQYF	TRBV5-6	TRBJ2-7	-	11	-
TGTGCCAGCAGTTCGGGGGAAGGTGAGCAGTTCTTC	CASSSGEGEQFF	TRBV28	TRBJ2-1	-	12	-
TGTGCCAGCTCACGGACAGGGAATCAGCCCCAGCATTTT	CASSRTGNQPQHF	TRBV18	TRBJ1-5	-	13	TRBD1
TGTGCCAGCAGTTTGCCAGGGTTCTACGAGCAGTACTTC	CASSLPGFYEQYF	TRBV6-5	TRBJ2-7	-	13	-
TGTGCCAGCAACGACAGGAGCTCCTACGAGCAGTACTTC	CASNDRSSYEQYF	TRBV25-1	TRBJ2-7	-	13	-
TGTGCCAGCAGGATGGACTTAATCCGCGCAGATACGCAGTATTTT	CASRMDLIRADTQYF	TRBV2	TRBJ2-3	-	15	-
TGTGCCACTAGCGGGACGTACTCCTACGAGCAGTACTTC	CATSGTYSYEQYF	TRBV28	TRBJ2-7	once	13	TRBD2
TGTGCCTGGAATAGTGGGGGCTTGCAGTACTTC	CAWNSGGLQYF	TRBV30	TRBJ2-7	-	11	-
TGTGCCAGCAGCCCAAGAAGGGGGGAGGGCCCAGCCAAAAACATTCAGTACTTC	CASSPRRGEGPAKNIQYF	TRBV9	TRBJ2-4	-	18	-
TGTGCCAGCAGTGAATTGACAGAACATAACTATGGCTACACCTTC	CASSELTEHNYGYTF	TRBV25-1	TRBJ1-2	-	15	-
TGTGCCAGCAGCAACGGACTAGCGGGATATTCCGTAGAGACCCAGTACTTC	CASSNGLAGYSVETQYF	TRBV7-3	TRBJ2-5	-	17	TRBD2
TGCGCCAGCAGCTTGGCCACGGGCGGGAGGGCCCACGGGGAGCTGTTTTTT	CASSLATGGRAHGELFF	TRBV5-1	TRBJ2-2	-	17	TRBD2
TGCGCCAGCAGCCCCTCCGGGGAGCTGTTTTTT	CASSPSGELFF	TRBV23-1	TRBJ2-2	-	11	-
TGTGCCAGCAGGTCCCTCAGGGGGAATCAGCCCCAGCATTTT	CASRSLRGNQPQHF	TRBV28	TRBJ1-5	-	14	TRBD1
TGTGCCAGTAGTATTCGAAGGCAGCGAGAGACCCAGTACTTC	CASSIRRQRETQYF	TRBV19	TRBJ2-5	-	14	-
TGTGCCAGCAGCGTTAGCGGGACTAGCACAGATACGCAGTATTTT	CASSVSGTSTDTQYF	TRBV9	TRBJ2-3	-	15	TRBD2
TGCAGCGTTGTGGGTTCTGGCAGCGTTCCCGAGCAGTACTTC	CSVVGSGSVPEQYF	TRBV29-1	TRBJ2-7	-	14	-
TGTGCCAGCAGCCCTCCCTCTGACACTGAAGCTTTCTTT	CASSPPSDTEAFF	TRBV5-6	TRBJ1-1	once	13	-
TGTGCCAGCAGCTCCCCACTAGCGGGAGGGACCAGCTCCTACAATGAGCAGTTCTTC	CASSSPLAGGTSSYNEQFF	TRBV7-3	TRBJ2-1	-	19	TRBD2
TGTGCCAGCAGTTTACTAGCGGGAGGGTCCTACGAGCAGTACTTC	CASSLLAGGSYEQYF	TRBV5-4	TRBJ2-7	-	15	TRBD2
TGTGCCAGCACCTTTTCAGCAGCGGGAGACCACGAGCAGTACTTC	CASTFSAAGDHEQYF	TRBV11-2	TRBJ2-7	-	15	TRBD2
TGTGCCTGGGGTCGGGAGGGCCCAGATGAGCAGTTCTTC	CAWGREGPDEQFF	TRBV30	TRBJ2-1	-	13	TRBD2